This T cell receptor beta chain came from a study of T cell responses to AZD1222 COVID-19 vaccine. Study-wide context: The study pooled second doses at about 4 or about 12 weeks. General observations from the study: In a largely white British group with more females than males, clonal diversity was possibly underestimated. The repertoires were collected only after the peak T cell response.

With regard to this clone: Its specificity is not known.

The repertoire was sequenced with immunoSEQ multiplex PCR; TCRdb's copy has only in-frame clones and lacks some. The sample holds roughly 150,000 clones, approximately 92% seen once. The CDR3 totals 15 residues. Losses at the gene ends were 2 bases for V and 0 bases for J; bases not matched to a gene: 0. CDR1 and CDR2 (germline): SGHTA, FQGNSA. This chain links TRBV7-2 with TRBJ2-7; 11 positions match TRBD2. This TCR came from an adult in good health. The sample consisted of peripheral blood, taken on day 0 of AZD1222 vaccination. The CDR3 bases are TGTGCCAGCAGCTTAACTAGCGGGGGCTCCTACGAGCAGTACTTC. This translates into CASSLTSGGSYEQYF. The variable domain in full, completed from reference TRBV7-2 and TRBJ2-7, reads GAGVSQSPSNKVTEKGKDVELRCDPISGHTALYWYRQSLGQGLEFLIYFQGNSAPDKSGLPSDRFSAERTGGSVSTLTIQRTQQEDSAVYLCASSLTSGGSYEQYFGPGTRLTVT.